This T cell receptor beta chain was observed in a study of human T cells and chemical hapten exposure. As for the study in general: Diphenylcyclopropenone was applied weekly to patients' scalps across the roughly 23-week study.

This clonotype was counted only a few times. Separate cDNA molecules received unique molecular identifiers, which the library attached to them. One entry per CDR3 protein, called by TCRdb with MiXCR from the RACE reads. The table shows 79,000 or so distinct CDR3 sequences, with 32% occurring only once. In germline, CDR1 is KGHDR, CDR2 SFDVKD. The CDR3 covers 14 residues. The junction had 7 bases not matched to a gene; V was cut back by 4 bases and J by 9 bases. The sample's time point: patch test 1, 2 weeks after DPC sensitization. The treatment: therapeutic diphenylcyclopropenone sensitization with weekly scalp DPC.

The rearrangement links TRBV24-1 to TRBJ2-3; TRBD1 agrees at 9 bases. The sequence derives from a man in his forties with alopecia areata. Some clones in this sample may be carry-over from other donors' samples. The source material was whole blood, sampled in connection with sensitization to the hapten diphenylcyclopropenone (DPC). The CDR3: CATSELTGGRTQYF. In DNA, the CDR3 is TGTGCCACCAGTGAACTCACAGGGGGCAGAACGCAGTATTTT.